This T cell receptor beta chain derives from a study of blood T cell repertoires in COVID-19. Study in general: Samples came from the United States, Italy and Spain, spanning acute and convalescent COVID-19. From T cells, B-cell-depleted T cells, or PBMCs came the material, which was cDNA or gDNA.

How the authors handled the data: Scientists estimated how many nucleated cells there were by amplifying reference gene primers. The table came from immunoSEQ multiplex PCR; TCRdb's copy has only in-frame clones and leaves some out. V and J calls and clone size are given by that table; D and trimming were obtained from the DNA. Here the sample spans about 73,000 clones, 60% to 80% being singletons. The Seattle patients joined while their infection was active and were tracked longitudinally afterward. CDR3 length equals 16 residues. The sequencing input was peripheral blood. The sequence was collected from a man aged 65 to 85 with COVID-19, enrolled during active disease. The chain joins TRBV21-1 to TRBJ1-2. TRBV21-1 counts as a pseudogene. The DNA for the CDR3 is TGTGCCAGCAACTGGGACTCAGGACCGGATAACTATGGCTACACCTTC. Protein sequence: CASNWDSGPDNYGYTF.